This T cell receptor (beta chain) was recovered during a study of identifying expanded T cells in peripheral blood. The data were produced by immunoSEQ multiplex PCR, yet TCRdb's version contains in-frame clones alone and is incomplete. The profile shows about 82,000 clones, about 90% of them singletons. Healthy donors had no documented immune events, such as infections, while sampled. The germline gives CDR1 LNHDA, CDR2 SQIVND (reference sequence). V dropped 8 bases and J dropped 3; count of bases not matched to a gene: 6. This CDR3 has 13 residues. This clonotype was sampled from a person aged 18-70 years in good health. Source material: blood. The chain recombines TRBV19 with TRBJ1-1; 7 bases map to TRBD1. In nucleotides, the CDR3 is TGTGCCAGTGGTAGCGACAGGGACACTGAAGCTTTCTTT. It codes for CASGSDRDTEAFF.